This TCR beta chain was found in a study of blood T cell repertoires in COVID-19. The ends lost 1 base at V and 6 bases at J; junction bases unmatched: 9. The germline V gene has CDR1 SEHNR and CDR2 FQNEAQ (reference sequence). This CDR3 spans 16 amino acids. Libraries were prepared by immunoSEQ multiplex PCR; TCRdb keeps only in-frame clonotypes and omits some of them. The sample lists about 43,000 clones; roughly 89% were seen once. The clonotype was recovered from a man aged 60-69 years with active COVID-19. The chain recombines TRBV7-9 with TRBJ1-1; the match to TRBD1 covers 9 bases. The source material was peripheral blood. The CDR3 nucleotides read TGTGCCAGCAGCTTAGGCCTACAGGGGGCGAAAGCTGAAGCTTTCTTT. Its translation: CASSLGLQGAKAEAFF. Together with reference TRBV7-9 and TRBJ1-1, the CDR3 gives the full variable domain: DTGVSQNPRHKITKRGQNVTFRCDPISEHNRLYWYRQTLGQGPEFLTYFQNEAQLEKSRLLSDRFSAERPKGSFSTLEIQRTEQGDSAMYLCASSLGLQGAKAEAFFGQGTRLTVV.